Listed below are T cell receptor beta chains from one sample, sequenced in a study of T cell changes during pregnancy in multiple sclerosis. Method: immunoSEQ multiplex PCR; TCRdb's copy keeps in-frame clones and lacks some. Of some 52,000 clones in the sample, 85% to 95% were seen once. The source material was CD4+ T cells from peripheral blood mononuclear cells, sampled in the third trimester of pregnancy. Every receptor here comes from a female donor with multiple sclerosis, enrolled in a pregnancy study. CDR3s include the opening cysteine and the closing phenylalanine or tryptophan. Fields, in order: J gene, clone size, V gene, D gene, CDR3 DNA, CDR3 protein. A D gene is named only where the DNA matches it firmly. Part of the rows lack a size; the others show once, few, many or a class for expanded clones.

j_gene: TRBJ2-7; abundance: .; v_gene: TRBV6-5; d_gene: .; CDR3nt: TGTGCCAGCAGTGAGTCGGGGACATCCTACGAGCAGTACTTC; CDR3aa: CASSESGTSYEQYF
j_gene: TRBJ2-1; abundance: .; v_gene: TRBV7-3; d_gene: TRBD2; CDR3nt: TGTGCCAGCAGCTTAGAACTAGCGGGGAGGAGCTCCTACAATGAGCAGTTCTTC; CDR3aa: CASSLELAGRSSYNEQFF
j_gene: TRBJ1-1; abundance: .; v_gene: TRBV18; d_gene: TRBD1; CDR3nt: TGTGCCAGCTCACCAAGGGGGCCGCCGAACACTGAAGCTTTCTTT; CDR3aa: CASSPRGPPNTEAFF
j_gene: TRBJ1-2; abundance: .; v_gene: TRBV18; d_gene: .; CDR3nt: TGTGCCAGCTCACCTCCGAGTAACTATGGCTACACCTTC; CDR3aa: CASSPPSNYGYTF
j_gene: TRBJ1-1; abundance: .; v_gene: TRBV2; d_gene: TRBD1; CDR3nt: TGTGCCAGCAGTGGTCTGGACAGGGTGGTGACTGAAGCTTTCTTT; CDR3aa: CASSGLDRVVTEAFF
j_gene: TRBJ2-5; abundance: .; v_gene: TRBV6-5; d_gene: TRBD1; CDR3nt: TGTGCCAGCAGTCCCATGACAGGGGGTGGGGCCCAGTACTTC; CDR3aa: CASSPMTGGGAQYF
j_gene: TRBJ1-4; abundance: .; v_gene: TRBV11-2; d_gene: .; CDR3nt: TGTGCCAGCAGCTTAGACCAGTGGGAAAAACTGTTTTTT; CDR3aa: CASSLDQWEKLFF
j_gene: TRBJ2-7; abundance: .; v_gene: TRBV6-1; d_gene: TRBD2; CDR3nt: TGTGCCAGCAGTGGGTTGACTAGCGCCTCCTACGAGCAGTACTTC; CDR3aa: CASSGLTSASYEQYF
j_gene: TRBJ1-1; abundance: .; v_gene: TRBV29-1; d_gene: .; CDR3nt: TGCAGCGTTGTGAAACAGGGTGACACTGAAGCTTTCTTT; CDR3aa: CSVVKQGDTEAFF
j_gene: TRBJ2-3; abundance: .; v_gene: TRBV18; d_gene: TRBD1; CDR3nt: TGTGCCAGCTCACTACCGGGACAGCCCGATACGCAGTATTTT; CDR3aa: CASSLPGQPDTQYF
j_gene: TRBJ2-2; abundance: .; v_gene: TRBV5-7; d_gene: TRBD1; CDR3nt: TGTGCCAGCAGCTTGTACAGGGGGCAGGACACCGGGGAGCTGTTTTTT; CDR3aa: CASSLYRGQDTGELFF
j_gene: TRBJ2-1; abundance: .; v_gene: TRBV21-1; d_gene: .; CDR3nt: TGTGCCAGCAGCTTGGACTGTGACAATGAGCAGTTCTTC; CDR3aa: CASSLDCDNEQFF
j_gene: TRBJ2-5; abundance: .; v_gene: TRBV7-9; d_gene: .; CDR3nt: TGTGCCAGCAGCTTAGTCAGGGGAGTTGGGGAGACCCAGTACTTC; CDR3aa: CASSLVRGVGETQYF
j_gene: TRBJ1-2; abundance: .; v_gene: TRBV29-1; d_gene: .; CDR3nt: TGCAGCGTTGATGTTCTGGGGGGGGGTAAGGGCTACACCTTC; CDR3aa: CSVDVLGGGKGYTF
j_gene: TRBJ1-1; abundance: .; v_gene: TRBV7-6; d_gene: TRBD1; CDR3nt: TGTGCCAGCAGCTCCACGGGACAGCTGAACACTGAAGCTTTCTTT; CDR3aa: CASSSTGQLNTEAFF
j_gene: TRBJ2-1; abundance: .; v_gene: TRBV7-2; d_gene: .; CDR3nt: TGTGCCAGCACCCCCGGAGGGAAGGGCGGGATTTCTGAGCAGTTCTTC; CDR3aa: CASTPGGKGGISEQFF
j_gene: TRBJ1-1; abundance: .; v_gene: TRBV9; d_gene: .; CDR3nt: TGTGCCAGCAGCCTTACAGGGAGGAACACTGAAGCTTTCTTT; CDR3aa: CASSLTGRNTEAFF
j_gene: TRBJ2-7; abundance: .; v_gene: TRBV7-9; d_gene: .; CDR3nt: TGTGCCAGCAGCCCACAGGGCGAGGGCGAGCAGTACTTC; CDR3aa: CASSPQGEGEQYF
j_gene: TRBJ2-1; abundance: .; v_gene: TRBV27; d_gene: .; CDR3nt: TGTGCCAGCAGTTTCCAGGGGCTAGGGGGCAATGAGCAGTTCTTC; CDR3aa: CASSFQGLGGNEQFF
j_gene: TRBJ2-5; abundance: .; v_gene: TRBV5-5; d_gene: TRBD1; CDR3nt: TGTGCCAGCAGCGGCCGGGACAGGAGAGAGACCCAGTACTTC; CDR3aa: CASSGRDRRETQYF
j_gene: TRBJ2-7; abundance: .; v_gene: TRBV1; d_gene: .; CDR3nt: TGCACCAGCAGCCAAGTTCGGGGGGGCCGCAACGAGCAGTACTTC; CDR3aa: CTSSQVRGGRNEQYF
j_gene: TRBJ2-3; abundance: .; v_gene: TRBV5-4; d_gene: TRBD2; CDR3nt: TGTGCCAGCAGCGTCCCGGGACTAGCGGGGGGGACAACTGATACGCAGTATTTT; CDR3aa: CASSVPGLAGGTTDTQYF
j_gene: TRBJ2-6; abundance: .; v_gene: TRBV5-1; d_gene: TRBD1; CDR3nt: TGCGCCAGCAGCGGGGGGACAGGGAAAGCCTCCGGGGCCAACGTCCTGACTTTC; CDR3aa: CASSGGTGKASGANVLTF
j_gene: TRBJ1-1; abundance: few; v_gene: TRBV6-5; d_gene: .; CDR3nt: TGTGCCAGCAGTTACGAGCTCCAAGCCTCTACTGAAGCTTTCTTT; CDR3aa: CASSYELQASTEAFF
j_gene: TRBJ2-5; abundance: once; v_gene: TRBV7-2; d_gene: TRBD2; CDR3nt: TGTGCCAGCAGCTTAGCTAGCGGGGGGCAGTACCAAGAGACCCAGTACTTC; CDR3aa: CASSLASGGQYQETQYF
j_gene: TRBJ2-1; abundance: .; v_gene: TRBV5-1; d_gene: TRBD2; CDR3nt: TGCGCCAGCAGCTTGGCCCTAGCGGGGGTCTCCTACAATGAGCAGTTCTTC; CDR3aa: CASSLALAGVSYNEQFF
j_gene: TRBJ2-5; abundance: .; v_gene: TRBV5-1; d_gene: TRBD2; CDR3nt: TGCGCCAGCAGCTTGTCGCTCGGGGGGGCTCAAGAGACCCAGTACTTC; CDR3aa: CASSLSLGGAQETQYF
j_gene: TRBJ1-2; abundance: .; v_gene: TRBV29-1; d_gene: TRBD1; CDR3nt: TGCAGCGTTGGAGGAGGGACAGGGGGGTTGAAGGGCTACACCTTC; CDR3aa: CSVGGGTGGLKGYTF
j_gene: TRBJ1-5; abundance: .; v_gene: TRBV5-6; d_gene: .; CDR3nt: TGTGCTAGCAGCCAGGGGCCTGCCGATCAGCCCCAGCATTTT; CDR3aa: CASSQGPADQPQHF
j_gene: TRBJ1-3; abundance: once; v_gene: TRBV6-5; d_gene: TRBD1; CDR3nt: TGTGCCAGCAGCCTCGGGACAGGGCAAGGAAACACCATATATTTT; CDR3aa: CASSLGTGQGNTIYF
j_gene: TRBJ2-1; abundance: .; v_gene: TRBV5-1; d_gene: .; CDR3nt: TGCGCCAGCAGCCCGTCGACATTTTCCTACAATGAGCAGTTCTTC; CDR3aa: CASSPSTFSYNEQFF
j_gene: TRBJ2-7; abundance: .; v_gene: TRBV5-1; d_gene: .; CDR3nt: TGCGCCAGCAGGAGAGAGTACGAGCAGTACTTC; CDR3aa: CASRREYEQYF
j_gene: TRBJ1-2; abundance: .; v_gene: TRBV7-9; d_gene: .; CDR3nt: TGTGCCAGCAGCTTAGGAAGGGAGTCGGGCTACACCTTC; CDR3aa: CASSLGRESGYTF
j_gene: TRBJ1-3; abundance: .; v_gene: TRBV19; d_gene: TRBD1; CDR3nt: TGTGCCAGTAGTATGTACAGGGGTGCTGGAAACACCATATATTTT; CDR3aa: CASSMYRGAGNTIYF
j_gene: TRBJ2-5; abundance: .; v_gene: TRBV7-9; d_gene: TRBD2; CDR3nt: TGTGCCAGCAGCACGGGACTAGCGGGAAAAGAGACCCAGTACTTC; CDR3aa: CASSTGLAGKETQYF
j_gene: TRBJ2-7; abundance: .; v_gene: TRBV7-2; d_gene: TRBD2; CDR3nt: TGTGCCAGCAGCTTAGGACCGGGAGGCCCCTACGAGCAGTACTTC; CDR3aa: CASSLGPGGPYEQYF
j_gene: TRBJ1-1; abundance: .; v_gene: TRBV11-2; d_gene: TRBD1; CDR3nt: TGTGCCAGCAGCTTAGATAAGGGACAGGCCCAAGCTTTCTTT; CDR3aa: CASSLDKGQAQAFF
j_gene: TRBJ2-7; abundance: .; v_gene: TRBV12-2; d_gene: .; CDR3nt: TGTGCAAGTCGCTCAGGCGAAAACGAGCAGTACTTC; CDR3aa: CASRSGENEQYF
j_gene: TRBJ2-1; abundance: once; v_gene: TRBV2; d_gene: .; CDR3nt: TGTGCCAGCAGTTACTCTCCTTCACAGGGTACTGAGCAGTTCTTC; CDR3aa: CASSYSPSQGTEQFF
j_gene: TRBJ2-7; abundance: .; v_gene: TRBV7-9; d_gene: TRBD1; CDR3nt: TGTGCCAGCAGCTTACCGGGACAGGGGTCCTACGAGCAGTACTTC; CDR3aa: CASSLPGQGSYEQYF
j_gene: TRBJ2-5; abundance: .; v_gene: TRBV7-2; d_gene: TRBD2; CDR3nt: TGTGCCAGCAGCGCTAAACCGGGACTAGCGGGAGGTCGAAAGACCCAGTACTTC; CDR3aa: CASSAKPGLAGGRKTQYF
j_gene: TRBJ1-1; abundance: once; v_gene: TRBV5-1; d_gene: .; CDR3nt: TGCGCCAGCGGGGAAAGGGCAGGGCGGACTGAAGCTTTCTTT; CDR3aa: CASGERAGRTEAFF
j_gene: TRBJ1-1; abundance: .; v_gene: TRBV30; d_gene: .; CDR3nt: TGTGCCTGGAGTGTGGGGGGAGACACTGAAGCTTTCTTT; CDR3aa: CAWSVGGDTEAFF
j_gene: TRBJ2-1; abundance: once; v_gene: TRBV7-7; d_gene: TRBD2; CDR3nt: TGTGCCAGCAGCTTGACTAGCGGCCTTGGTGAGCAGTTCTTC; CDR3aa: CASSLTSGLGEQFF
j_gene: TRBJ2-3; abundance: .; v_gene: TRBV14; d_gene: TRBD2; CDR3nt: TGTGCCAGCAGCCAAGCGGGACTAGCATCAGATACGCAGTATTTT; CDR3aa: CASSQAGLASDTQYF
j_gene: TRBJ2-7; abundance: .; v_gene: TRBV6-1; d_gene: TRBD1; CDR3nt: TGTGCCAGCATCGGACAGGGGAAGGCTTTTTACGAGCAGTACTTC; CDR3aa: CASIGQGKAFYEQYF
j_gene: TRBJ1-5; abundance: .; v_gene: TRBV15; d_gene: .; CDR3nt: TGTGCCACCAGTACGGACAGACAGCCCCAGCATTTT; CDR3aa: CATSTDRQPQHF
j_gene: TRBJ2-2; abundance: .; v_gene: TRBV4-1; d_gene: TRBD2; CDR3nt: TGCGCCAGCAGCCAAGACGGGACTAGCTACACCGGGGAGCTGTTTTTT; CDR3aa: CASSQDGTSYTGELFF
j_gene: TRBJ2-2; abundance: .; v_gene: TRBV6-5; d_gene: .; CDR3nt: TGTGCCAGCAATGAGGCTCTGAACACCGGGGAGCTGTTTTTT; CDR3aa: CASNEALNTGELFF
j_gene: TRBJ2-7; abundance: .; v_gene: TRBV5-1; d_gene: TRBD2; CDR3nt: TGCGCCAGCAGCGCGGGGGCCTACGAGCAGTACTTC; CDR3aa: CASSAGAYEQYF
j_gene: TRBJ2-2; abundance: .; v_gene: TRBV5-1; d_gene: TRBD1; CDR3nt: TGCGCCAGCAGCTTGCTCGGACAGGGGTACACCGGGGAGCTGTTTTTT; CDR3aa: CASSLLGQGYTGELFF
j_gene: TRBJ2-7; abundance: .; v_gene: TRBV5-1; d_gene: .; CDR3nt: TGCGCCAGCAGCTTGGCGCAGGGTTACTACGAGCAGTACTTC; CDR3aa: CASSLAQGYYEQYF
j_gene: TRBJ2-7; abundance: once; v_gene: TRBV28; d_gene: TRBD1; CDR3nt: TGTGCCAGCAGTTCAGGGGGATGGGAGCAGTACTTC; CDR3aa: CASSSGGWEQYF
j_gene: TRBJ2-2; abundance: .; v_gene: TRBV2; d_gene: .; CDR3nt: TGTGCCAGCAGTGTCTGGAGTAGCGACACCGGGGAGCTGTTTTTT; CDR3aa: CASSVWSSDTGELFF
j_gene: TRBJ1-5; abundance: .; v_gene: TRBV18; d_gene: .; CDR3nt: TGTGCCAGCTCACCAGAAACAGGGCTGGGACAGCCCCAGCATTTT; CDR3aa: CASSPETGLGQPQHF
j_gene: TRBJ1-6; abundance: .; v_gene: TRBV29-1; d_gene: .; CDR3nt: TGCAGCGTTGAAGGTGTCGGGGGGATGGATAATTCACCCCTCCACTTT; CDR3aa: CSVEGVGGMDNSPLHF